This T cell receptor beta chain was captured in a study of blood T cell repertoires in COVID-19 (dated by TCRdb to about 2020). Context from the whole study: The collaborator samples originated in the United States, Italy and Spain and spanned the acute and convalescent phases of COVID-19. The prospective study material was composed of cDNA or gDNA derived from T cells, B-cell-depleted T cells, or PBMCs. The repertoires were released in a freely available public database meant as a resource for research on the immune response to SARS-CoV-2. Where available, HLA class I and class II types were obtained from metadata supplied by the sample provider rather than from assay-based typing. Sample metadata almost always included a de-identified subject ID, COVID-19 status, age in years and sex. Subjects who had been exposed to COVID-19, were actively infected with it, or had recovered from it provided the deeply sampled blood TCRbeta repertoires that made up the dataset. Samples came from the ongoing ImmuneRACE study (first 160 participants) plus 1,254 subjects from 6 global collaborators. Overall results and qualifications from the work: The amount of clinical and demographic metadata varied by source and participant and was provided uncurated.

In the prospective study, participants were 18 to 89 years old, resided in about two dozen geographic areas of the United States, and were enrolled through a virtual design. To assign participants to cohorts, the prospective study relied on clinical history that participants themselves reported in a screening survey and a study questionnaire. Recovered participants in ImmuneRACE Cohort 3 were defined as having two consecutive negative NP/OP PCR tests, clearance from a healthcare professional, or resolution of symptoms. In the prospective study, mobile phlebotomists collected whole blood, serum and a nasopharyngeal or oropharyngeal swab from each participant. Participants in the prospective study had the option to provide additional blood draws and questionnaires over a 2-month period. Blood samples from the prospective study were shipped frozen or at room temperature prior to DNA extraction. Points on this clone: The antigen it recognizes is unknown. One base away there is no much larger clone; base qualities are not given.

The germline V gene encodes CDR1 SGHRS and CDR2 YFSETQ. Including the terminal cysteine and phenylalanine, the CDR3 comprises 13 residues. Left in the record is the CDR3 DNA by itself, 39 bases read in frame from the first base. Cut back by 0 bases and 3 bases, the V and J ends lie 7 bases apart. The immunoSEQ Assay, a bias-controlled multiplex PCR, was used to amplify TCRbeta CDR3 regions from genomic DNA. Per the original workflow: Nucleated cell counts per sample were estimated from amplification of reference gene primers within the assay. Sequence reads were collapsed and filtered to measure the absolute abundance of every unique TCRbeta CDR3 rearrangement. For each sample, productive Simpson clonality was calculated by taking the square root of Simpson's diversity index across productive rearrangements. TCRdb obtained this table from immuneACCESS and retained in-frame rearrangements with V and J assigned. These tables miss some clones; where compared with another copy, unresolved V genes account for less than half of the shortfall, and the remainder is unexplained. D and trimming come from the DNA, and the V and J calls and clone size come from that table. The sample table lists fewer than 300,000 clones, approximately 85% of them with a count of one. Jointly, the top ten make up about 4.3% of the sample.

The V and J genes are TRBV5-1 and TRBJ2-7, with the D gene too uncertain to name. The specimen was PBMCs or T cells enriched from blood (not recorded which). The sequence derives from a woman in her 30s who had recovered from COVID-19. Here the CDR3 is given as CASSLGRIYEQYF. At the DNA level, the sequence is TGCGCCAGCAGCTTGGGCAGAATCTACGAGCAGTACTTC.